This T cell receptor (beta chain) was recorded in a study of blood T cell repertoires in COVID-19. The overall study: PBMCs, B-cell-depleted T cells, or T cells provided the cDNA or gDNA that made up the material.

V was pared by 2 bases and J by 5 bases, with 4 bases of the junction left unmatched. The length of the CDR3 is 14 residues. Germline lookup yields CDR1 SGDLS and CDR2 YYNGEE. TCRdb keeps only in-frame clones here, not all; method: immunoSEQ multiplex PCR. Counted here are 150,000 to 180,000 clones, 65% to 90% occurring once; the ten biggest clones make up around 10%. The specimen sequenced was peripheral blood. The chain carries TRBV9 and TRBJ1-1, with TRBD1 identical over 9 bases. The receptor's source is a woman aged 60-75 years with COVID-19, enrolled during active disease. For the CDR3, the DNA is TGTGCCAGCAGCGTGACAGGGGGAAATACTGAAGCTTTCTTT. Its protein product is CASSVTGGNTEAFF.